Listed below are T cell receptor beta chains from one sample, sequenced in a study of cytomegalovirus exposure and HLA in healthy donors. Only in-frame clones appear in the TCRdb table, and some are missing; sequencing was by immunoSEQ multiplex PCR. The sample records 100,000 to 150,000 clones, 89% being singletons. The sequencing input was PBMCs. These TCRs come from a woman between 18 and 29 years old in good health and CMV-seronegative. Both conserved end residues are part of each CDR3. A D gene is named only where the DNA matches it firmly. The size of a clone is reported for some rows only, either as once, few or many, or as a class for expanded clones.

>14|TRBJ1-5|TRBV27|-|-
CASSFTQGHQPQHF
TGTGCCAGCAGTTTCACCCAGGGCCATCAGCCCCAGCATTTT
>15|TRBJ2-2|TRBV2|TRBD1|-
CASSPGTGNTGELFF
TGTGCCAGCAGTCCCGGGACAGGGAACACCGGGGAGCTGTTTTTT
>15|TRBJ1-6|TRBV19|-|-
CASSIAGGMSSPLHF
TGTGCCAGTAGTATAGCGGGGGGAATGTCTTCACCCCTCCACTTT
>14|TRBJ1-1|TRBV28|-|-
CASRYGHPNTEAFF
TGTGCCAGCAGATACGGACACCCGAACACTGAAGCTTTCTTT
>16|TRBJ2-1|TRBV29-1|TRBD1|-
CSVPPPDRGRDNEQFF
TGCAGCGTTCCGCCGCCAGACAGGGGCCGTGACAATGAGCAGTTCTTC
>15|TRBJ1-1|TRBV5-4|-|few
CASSLVGVYDTEAFF
TGTGCCAGCAGCTTGGTAGGGGTATATGACACTGAAGCTTTCTTT
>15|TRBJ2-7|TRBV10-3|TRBD2|-
CAITDETSGIYEQYF
TGTGCCATCACCGACGAGACTAGCGGGATCTACGAGCAGTACTTC
>15|TRBJ2-1|TRBV7-9|TRBD2|-
CASSPAGGANNEQFF
TGTGCCAGCAGCCCCGCGGGGGGGGCTAACAATGAGCAGTTCTTC
>15|TRBJ1-2|TRBV27|-|-
CASKFKGGANYGYTF
TGTGCCAGCAAGTTTAAAGGGGGAGCTAACTATGGCTACACCTTC
>14|TRBJ1-1|TRBV19|TRBD1|-
CASSVQGATTEAFF
TGTGCCAGTAGTGTACAGGGGGCGACCACTGAAGCTTTCTTT
>14|TRBJ1-1|TRBV18|-|-
CASSPGGGNTEAFF
TGTGCCAGCTCACCGGGGGGTGGGAACACTGAAGCTTTCTTT
>16|TRBJ2-2|TRBV4-2|TRBD2|-
CASSLGTSGGAGELFF
TGTGCCAGCAGCCTCGGGACTAGCGGGGGGGCCGGGGAGCTGTTTTTT
>15|TRBJ1-5|TRBV28|-|-
CASSLDMQESQPQHF
TGTGCCAGCAGCCTCGACATGCAGGAATCTCAGCCCCAGCATTTT
>14|TRBJ1-1|TRBV27|-|-
CASSFGGSRSEAFF
TGTGCCAGCAGTTTCGGCGGGAGCCGTAGTGAAGCTTTCTTT
>12|TRBJ1-4|TRBV15|-|-
CATSKREGGLFF
TGTGCCACCAGCAAGAGGGAGGGAGGCCTGTTTTTT
>14|TRBJ2-5|TRBV7-2|-|-
CASSEGEWMETQYF
TGTGCCAGCAGCGAGGGGGAATGGATGGAGACCCAGTACTTC
>14|TRBJ2-2|TRBV5-1|TRBD1|-
CASSSQGLGGELFF
TGCGCCAGCAGCTCACAGGGGTTGGGCGGGGAGCTGTTTTTT
>15|TRBJ1-2|TRBV27|TRBD1|-
CASSSRDREYYGYTF
TGTGCCAGCAGTTCCCGGGACAGGGAATACTATGGCTACACCTTC
>17|TRBJ2-5|TRBV11-3|-|-
CASSLGGAGTMGETQYF
TGTGCCAGCAGCTTAGGCGGGGCGGGTACGATGGGAGAGACCCAGTACTTC
>14|TRBJ1-2|TRBV11-2|-|-
CASSLSPGFYGYTF
TGTGCCAGCAGCTTATCGCCGGGGTTCTATGGCTACACCTTC
>16|TRBJ2-1|TRBV28|TRBD1|-
CASSSYLGTGYNEQFF
TGTGCCAGCAGTTCCTACCTTGGGACAGGTTACAATGAGCAGTTCTTC
>13|TRBJ2-2|TRBV2|TRBD1|once
CASRQGAEGELFF
TGTGCCAGCCGACAGGGGGCAGAGGGGGAGCTGTTTTTT